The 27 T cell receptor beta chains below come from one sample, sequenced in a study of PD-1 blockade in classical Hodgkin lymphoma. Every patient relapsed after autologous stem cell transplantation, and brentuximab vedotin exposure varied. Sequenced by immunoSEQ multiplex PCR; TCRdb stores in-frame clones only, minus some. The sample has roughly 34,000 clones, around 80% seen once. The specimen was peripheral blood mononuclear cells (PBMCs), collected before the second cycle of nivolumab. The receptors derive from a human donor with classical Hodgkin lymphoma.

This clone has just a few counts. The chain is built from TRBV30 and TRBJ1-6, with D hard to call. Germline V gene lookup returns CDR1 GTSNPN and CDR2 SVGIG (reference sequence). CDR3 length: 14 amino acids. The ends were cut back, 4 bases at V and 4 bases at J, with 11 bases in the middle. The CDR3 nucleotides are TGTGCCTGGACAGTAGCACCGTATAATTCACCCCTCCACTTT. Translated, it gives CAWTVAPYNSPLHF.

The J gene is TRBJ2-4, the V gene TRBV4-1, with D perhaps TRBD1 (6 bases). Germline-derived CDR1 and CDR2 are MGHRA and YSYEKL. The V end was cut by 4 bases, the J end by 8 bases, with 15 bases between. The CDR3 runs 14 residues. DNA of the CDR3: TGCGCCAGCAGCCCCGTTGGAGCAGGGGACATTCAGTACTTC. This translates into CASSPVGAGDIQYF.

CDR3 loop: CASSPRATEAFF. The DNA for the CDR3 is TGTGCCAGCAGCCCGCGCGCCACTGAAGCTTTCTTT. This rearrangement joins TRBV7-9 to TRBJ1-1; the D is unclear. CDR3 size: 12 residues. Germline V gives CDR1 SEHNR, CDR2 FQNEAQ (reference sequence). The V and J ends lost 5 bases and 4 bases respectively, with 8 bases between them.

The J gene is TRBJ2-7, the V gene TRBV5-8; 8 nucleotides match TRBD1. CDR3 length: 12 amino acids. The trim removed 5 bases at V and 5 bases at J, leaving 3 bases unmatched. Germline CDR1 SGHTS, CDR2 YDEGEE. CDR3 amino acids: CASRPGQDEQYF. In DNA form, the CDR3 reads TGTGCCAGCAGACCGGGACAGGACGAGCAGTACTTC.

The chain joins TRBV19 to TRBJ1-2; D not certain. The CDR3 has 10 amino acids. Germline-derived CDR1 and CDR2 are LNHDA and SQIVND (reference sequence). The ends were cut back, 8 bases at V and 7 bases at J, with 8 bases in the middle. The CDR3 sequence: CASGWSGYTF. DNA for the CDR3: TGTGCCAGTGGATGGAGTGGCTACACCTTC.

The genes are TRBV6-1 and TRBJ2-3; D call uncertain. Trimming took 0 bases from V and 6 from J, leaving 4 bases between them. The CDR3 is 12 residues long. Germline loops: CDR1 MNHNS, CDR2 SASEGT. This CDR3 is CASSEARDTQYF. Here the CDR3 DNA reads TGTGCCAGCAGTGAAGCGCGGGATACGCAGTATTTT.

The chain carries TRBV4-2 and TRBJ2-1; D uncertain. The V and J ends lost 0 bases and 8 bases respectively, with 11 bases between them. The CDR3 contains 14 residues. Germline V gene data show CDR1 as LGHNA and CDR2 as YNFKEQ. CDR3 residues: CASSQERSDYEQFF. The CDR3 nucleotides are TGTGCCAGCAGCCAAGAGCGCAGCGATTATGAGCAGTTCTTC.

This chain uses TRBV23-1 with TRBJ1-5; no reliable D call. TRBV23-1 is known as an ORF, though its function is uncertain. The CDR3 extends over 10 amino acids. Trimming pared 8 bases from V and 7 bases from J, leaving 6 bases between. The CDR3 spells CASLAQPQHF. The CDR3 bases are TGCGCCAGCCTCGCACAGCCCCAGCATTTT.

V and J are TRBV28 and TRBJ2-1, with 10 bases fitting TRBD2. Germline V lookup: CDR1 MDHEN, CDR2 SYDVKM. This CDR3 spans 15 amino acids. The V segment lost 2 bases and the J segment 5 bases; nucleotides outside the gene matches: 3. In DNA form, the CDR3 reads TGTGCCAGCAGTTTAAAAGGACTAGCGGACAATGAGCAGTTCTTC. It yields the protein CASSLKGLADNEQFF.

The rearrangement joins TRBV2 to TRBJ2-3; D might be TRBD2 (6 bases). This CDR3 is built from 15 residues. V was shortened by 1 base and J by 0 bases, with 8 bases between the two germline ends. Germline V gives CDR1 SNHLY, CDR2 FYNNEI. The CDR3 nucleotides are TGTGCCAGCAGTGAAGAGCGGGCAAGCACAGATACGCAGTATTTT. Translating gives CASSEERASTDTQYF.

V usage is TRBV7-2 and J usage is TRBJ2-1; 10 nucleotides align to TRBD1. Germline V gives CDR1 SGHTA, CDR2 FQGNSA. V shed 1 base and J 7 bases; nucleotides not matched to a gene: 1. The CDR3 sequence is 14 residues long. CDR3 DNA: TGTGCCAGCAGCTTAGGGGACAGGGGTAATGAGCAGTTCTTC. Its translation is CASSLGDRGNEQFF.

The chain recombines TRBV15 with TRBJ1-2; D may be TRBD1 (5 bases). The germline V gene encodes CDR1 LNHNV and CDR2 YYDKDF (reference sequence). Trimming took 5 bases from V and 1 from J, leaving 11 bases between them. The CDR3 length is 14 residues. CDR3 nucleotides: TGTGCCACCAGCGGTACCGGGGGTAACTATGGCTACACCTTC. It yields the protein CATSGTGGNYGYTF.

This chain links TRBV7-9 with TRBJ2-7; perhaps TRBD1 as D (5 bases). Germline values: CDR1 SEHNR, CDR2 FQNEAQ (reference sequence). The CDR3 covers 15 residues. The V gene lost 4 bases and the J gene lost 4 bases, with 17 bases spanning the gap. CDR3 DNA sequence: TGTGCCAGCAGCTCCGTTTTCCAGGGAAGGTACGAGCAGTACTTC. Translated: CASSSVFQGRYEQYF.

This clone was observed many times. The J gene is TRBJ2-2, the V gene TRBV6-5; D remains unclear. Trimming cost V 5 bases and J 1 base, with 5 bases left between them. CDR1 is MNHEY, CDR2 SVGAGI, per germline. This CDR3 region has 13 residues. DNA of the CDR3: TGTGCCAGCAGTCCCCAGAACACCGGGGAGCTGTTTTTT. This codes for CASSPQNTGELFF.

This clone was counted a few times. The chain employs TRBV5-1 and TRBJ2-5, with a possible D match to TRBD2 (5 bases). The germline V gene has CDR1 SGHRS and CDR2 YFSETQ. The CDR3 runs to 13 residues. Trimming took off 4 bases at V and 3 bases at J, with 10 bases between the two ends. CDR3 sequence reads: CASSLPGEETQYF. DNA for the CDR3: TGCGCCAGCAGCCTGCCCGGGGAAGAGACCCAGTACTTC.

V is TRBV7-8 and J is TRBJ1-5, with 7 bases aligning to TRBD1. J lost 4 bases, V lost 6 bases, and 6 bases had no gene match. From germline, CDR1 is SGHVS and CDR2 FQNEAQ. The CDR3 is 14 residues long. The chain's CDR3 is CASRAGQPNQPQHF. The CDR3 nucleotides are TGTGCCAGCAGAGCGGGACAGCCGAATCAGCCCCAGCATTTT.

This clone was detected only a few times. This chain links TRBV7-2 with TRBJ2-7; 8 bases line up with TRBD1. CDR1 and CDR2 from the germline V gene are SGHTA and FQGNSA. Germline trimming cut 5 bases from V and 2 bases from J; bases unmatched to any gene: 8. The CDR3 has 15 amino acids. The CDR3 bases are TGTGCCAGCAGCGTTCCCGGGACAGGCCCCTACGAGCAGTACTTC. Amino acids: CASSVPGTGPYEQYF.

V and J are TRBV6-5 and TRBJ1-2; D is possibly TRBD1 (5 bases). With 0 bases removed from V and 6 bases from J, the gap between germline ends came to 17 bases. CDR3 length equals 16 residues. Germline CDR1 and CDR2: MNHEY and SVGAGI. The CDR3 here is CASSYSGRVGVDGYTF. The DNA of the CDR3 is TGTGCCAGCAGTTACTCGGGAAGGGTGGGGGTCGATGGCTACACCTTC.

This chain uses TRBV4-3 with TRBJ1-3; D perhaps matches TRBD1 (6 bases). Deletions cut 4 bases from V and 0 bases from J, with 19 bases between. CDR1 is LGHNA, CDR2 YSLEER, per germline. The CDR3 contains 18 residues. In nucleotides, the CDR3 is TGCGCCAGCAGCCCACGGTGGGGGCAGCCAAACTCTGGAAACACCATATATTTT. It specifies CASSPRWGQPNSGNTIYF.

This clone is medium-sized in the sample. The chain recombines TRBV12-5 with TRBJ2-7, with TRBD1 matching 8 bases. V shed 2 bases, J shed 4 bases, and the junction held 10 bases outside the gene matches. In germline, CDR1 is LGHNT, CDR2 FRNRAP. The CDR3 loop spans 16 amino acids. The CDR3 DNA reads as TGTGCTAGTGGTTTGTCCCCCTGGACAGGGCGGTACGAGCAGTACTTC. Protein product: CASGLSPWTGRYEQYF.

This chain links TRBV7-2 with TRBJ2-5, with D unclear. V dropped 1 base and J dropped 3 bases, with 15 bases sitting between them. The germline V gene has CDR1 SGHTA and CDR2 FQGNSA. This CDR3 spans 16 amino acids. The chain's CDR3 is CASSLGFLDGEETQYF. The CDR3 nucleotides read TGTGCCAGCAGCTTAGGTTTCCTGGACGGCGAAGAGACCCAGTACTTC. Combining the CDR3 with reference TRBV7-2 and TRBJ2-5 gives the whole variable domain GAGVSQSPSNKVTEKGKDVELRCDPISGHTALYWYRQSLGQGLEFLIYFQGNSAPDKSGLPSDRFSAERTGGSVSTLTIQRTQQEDSAVYLCASSLGFLDGEETQYFGPGTRLLVL.

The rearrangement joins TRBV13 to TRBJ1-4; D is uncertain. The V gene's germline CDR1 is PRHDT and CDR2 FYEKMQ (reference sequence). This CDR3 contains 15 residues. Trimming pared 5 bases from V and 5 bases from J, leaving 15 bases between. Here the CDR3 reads CASSTRLTGNEKLFF. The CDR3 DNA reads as TGTGCCAGCAGCACCCGGCTGACGGGAAATGAAAAACTGTTTTTT. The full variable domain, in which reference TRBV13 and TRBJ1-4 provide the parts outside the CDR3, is AAGVIQSPRHLIKEKRETATLKCYPIPRHDTVYWYQQGPGQDPQFLISFYEKMQSDKGSIPDRFSAQQFSDYHSELNMSSLELGDSALYFCASSTRLTGNEKLFFGSGTQLSVL.

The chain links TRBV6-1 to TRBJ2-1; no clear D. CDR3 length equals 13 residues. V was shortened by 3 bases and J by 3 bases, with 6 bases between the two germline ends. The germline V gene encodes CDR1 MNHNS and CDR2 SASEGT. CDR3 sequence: CASSEVSYNEQFF. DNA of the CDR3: TGTGCCAGCAGTGAGGTTAGCTACAATGAGCAGTTCTTC.

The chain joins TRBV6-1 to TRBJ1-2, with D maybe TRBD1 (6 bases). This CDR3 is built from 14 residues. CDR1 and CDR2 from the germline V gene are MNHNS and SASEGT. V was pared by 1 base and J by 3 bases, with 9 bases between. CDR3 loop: CASSEERTDYGYTF. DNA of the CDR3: TGTGCCAGCAGTGAAGAGCGGACAGACTATGGCTACACCTTC.

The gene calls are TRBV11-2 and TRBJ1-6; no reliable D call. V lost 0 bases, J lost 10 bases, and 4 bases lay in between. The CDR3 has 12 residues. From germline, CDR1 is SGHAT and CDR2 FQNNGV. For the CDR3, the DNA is TGTGCCAGCAGCTTAGATTCGTCACCCCTCCACTTT. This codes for CASSLDSSPLHF.

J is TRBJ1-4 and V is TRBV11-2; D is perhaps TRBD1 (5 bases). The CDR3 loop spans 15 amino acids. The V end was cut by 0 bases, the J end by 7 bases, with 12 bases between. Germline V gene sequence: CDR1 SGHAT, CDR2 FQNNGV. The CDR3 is CASSLDRQGGEKLFF. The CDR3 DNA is TGTGCCAGCAGCTTAGATCGGCAGGGCGGTGAAAAACTGTTTTTT.

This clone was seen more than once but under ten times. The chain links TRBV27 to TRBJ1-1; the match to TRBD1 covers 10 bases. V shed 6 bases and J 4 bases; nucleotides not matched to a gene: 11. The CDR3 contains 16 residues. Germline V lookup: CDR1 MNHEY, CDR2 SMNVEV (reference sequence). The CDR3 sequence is CASRIGQGVGGTEAFF. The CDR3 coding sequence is TGTGCCAGCAGGATCGGACAGGGGGTAGGAGGCACTGAAGCTTTCTTT.